This passage covers 21 T cell receptor beta chains from one sample sequenced in a study of shared clonotypes between healthy human individuals. Generated by immunoSEQ multiplex PCR, the TCRdb table keeps only in-frame clones and is missing some. Of about 2.1 million clones in the sample, approximately 92% are singletons; the top ten hold less than 2%. As defined, naive CD8 cells were CD45RO-negative and positively selected for CCR7, with terminally differentiated effector memory CD45RA+ cells excluded. The source material was naive CD8+ T cells from PBMCs. Receptor source: a young man in good health. Some clones in this sample may be carry-over from other donors' samples.

The chain links TRBV7-2 to TRBJ2-1, with TRBD2 as a possible D gene (5 bases). Germline V gene sequence: CDR1 SGHTA, CDR2 FQGNSA. The CDR3 totals 13 residues. Trimming shortened V by 5 bases and J by 9 bases, and 14 bases separated the two germline ends. CDR3 DNA: TGTGCCAGCAGCCCCCTGGGAGTGGCTGAGCAGTTCTTC. Translated: CASSPLGVAEQFF.

Turning to this clone: A read error may produce the germline difference seen at one junction end. The rearrangement uses TRBV4-1 and TRBJ1-2; D is unclear. The CDR3 length is 11 residues. CDR1 and CDR2 (germline): MGHRA, YSYEKL. The CDR3 reads CASSQDFVGDF. In DNA, the CDR3 is TGCGCCAGCAGCCAAGATTTTGTTGGGGACTTC.

The J gene is TRBJ1-1, the V gene TRBV9; 7 bases fit TRBD1. The CDR3 runs 16 residues. CDR1 SGDLS and CDR2 YYNGEE come from the germline V gene. Trimming took 4 bases from V and 2 from J; bases not matched to a gene: 11. The CDR3 sequence is CASSPSPGQFNTEAFF. CDR3 sequence (DNA): TGTGCCAGCAGCCCCTCCCCGGGACAGTTCAACACTGAAGCTTTCTTT. Complete variable domain (other parts from reference TRBV9 and TRBJ1-1): DSGVTQTPKHLITATGQRVTLRCSPRSGDLSVYWYQQSLDQGLQFLIQYYNGEERAKGNILERFSAQQFPDLHSELNLSSLELGDSALYFCASSPSPGQFNTEAFFGQGTRLTVV.

The rearrangement joins TRBV19 to TRBJ2-7, with TRBD2 matching over 11 bases. The CDR3 spans 14 residues. The V gene's germline CDR1 is LNHDA and CDR2 SQIVND (reference sequence). J gave up 5 bases and V 6 bases, and 6 bases lay outside the gene matches. CDR3: CASSPLAGVHEQYF. The CDR3 coding sequence is TGTGCCAGTAGCCCACTAGCGGGAGTTCACGAGCAGTACTTC.

The chain combines TRBV19 with TRBJ2-6; TRBD1 matches 7 bases. V lost 6 bases and J lost 0; bases outside the gene matches: 5. CDR1 and CDR2 (germline): LNHDA, SQIVND (reference sequence). This CDR3 has 16 residues. The CDR3 DNA sequence: TGTGCCAGTAGACCCGGACAGGCCTCTGGGGCCAACGTCCTGACTTTC. It translates to CASRPGQASGANVLTF.

In the case of this clone: The sample carries other DNA sequences with the same CDR3. The rearrangement joins TRBV5-1 to TRBJ2-1; D unclear. The length of the CDR3 is 12 residues. The ends were cut back, 0 bases at V and 6 bases at J, with 4 bases in the middle. In germline, CDR1 is SGHRS, CDR2 YFSETQ. The DNA for the CDR3 is TGCGCCAGCAGCTTGGCGGGCAATGAGCAGTTCTTC. Its protein is CASSLAGNEQFF.

The gene calls are TRBV11-2 and TRBJ1-1; perhaps TRBD1 as D (6 bases). There are 16 residues in the CDR3. Per germline, CDR1 SGHAT and CDR2 FQNNGV. Trimming left V 1 base short and J 6 bases short, with 18 bases between. CDR3: CASSLGPGTNIPEAFF. The CDR3 DNA sequence: TGTGCCAGCAGCTTAGGGCCCGGGACAAACATCCCTGAAGCTTTCTTT.

The CDR3 spells CASSDPRMNTEAFF. DNA for the CDR3: TGTGCCAGCAGTGATCCCAGGATGAACACTGAAGCTTTCTTT. The chain has TRBV2 and TRBJ1-1, with D uncertain. In germline, CDR1 is SNHLY, CDR2 FYNNEI. The CDR3 contains 14 residues. V was cut by 3 bases and J by 0 bases, with 8 bases left in between.

The chain links TRBV29-1 to TRBJ2-3; no clear D gene. CDR3 length equals 12 residues. Trimming pared 5 bases from V and 2 bases from J, leaving 8 bases between. Germline CDR1 and CDR2: SQVTM and ANQGSEA. The CDR3 sequence: CSVNGFTDTQYF. DNA of the CDR3: TGCAGCGTTAACGGGTTCACAGATACGCAGTATTTT.

This clone has a single count. The rearrangement joins TRBV27 to TRBJ2-7; D remains ambiguous. The CDR3 runs to 14 residues. Germline V gives CDR1 MNHEY, CDR2 SMNVEV (reference sequence). V was shortened by 5 bases and J by 2 bases, with 13 bases between the two germline ends. The CDR3 spells CASSPPSRPYEQYF. The CDR3 nucleotides read TGTGCCAGCAGTCCCCCAAGTCGTCCCTACGAGCAGTACTTC.

This chain uses TRBV19 with TRBJ1-1; 11 positions agree with TRBD1. The CDR3 is 16 amino acids. V lost 5 bases to trimming and J lost 3 bases; unmatched junction nucleotides: 8. Looked up from germline, CDR1 is LNHDA and CDR2 is SQIVND (reference sequence). This CDR3 is CASSARTGGMDTEAFF. The CDR3 region has the DNA TGTGCCAGTAGTGCCCGGACAGGGGGCATGGACACTGAAGCTTTCTTT.

In the case of this clone: Other DNA sequences in this specimen translate into the identical CDR3. V usage is TRBV28 and J usage is TRBJ2-7; no definite D call. V dropped 5 bases and J dropped 4 bases, with 9 bases sitting between them. The germline V gene has CDR1 MDHEN and CDR2 SYDVKM. This CDR3 has 12 residues. The CDR3 here is CASSPDTYEQYF. The CDR3 DNA sequence: TGTGCCAGCAGTCCTGACACGTACGAGCAGTACTTC.

This clone was counted once. The chain carries TRBV5-1 and TRBJ1-4, with TRBD1 identical over 9 bases. This CDR3 is built from 17 residues. Germline CDR1 is SGHRS and CDR2 is YFSETQ. After removal of 4 bases from V and 0 bases from J, the junction contained 7 bases not matched to a gene. The CDR3 reads CASSPRTGDPTNEKLFF. CDR3 bases: TGCGCCAGCAGCCCCAGGACAGGGGACCCAACTAATGAAAAACTGTTTTTT. Full variable domain (missing parts from reference TRBV5-1 and TRBJ1-4): KAGVTQTPRYLIKTRGQQVTLSCSPISGHRSVSWYQQTPGQGLQFLFEYFSETQRNKGNFPGRFSGRQFSNSRSEMNVSTLELGDSALYLCASSPRTGDPTNEKLFFGSGTQLSVL.

The chain carries TRBV15 and TRBJ2-7; D is possibly TRBD2 (6 bases). This CDR3 region has 14 residues. Trimming cost V 6 bases and J 3 bases, with 15 bases left between them. The germline CDR1 and CDR2 sequences are LNHNV and YYDKDF (reference sequence). The CDR3 DNA sequence: TGTGCCACCAGTAGTAGCGGAGACCTCTACGAGCAGTACTTC. Protein product: CATSSSGDLYEQYF.

The gene calls are TRBV4-3 and TRBJ2-3, with 8 bases fitting TRBD2. Germline-derived CDR1 and CDR2 are LGHNA and YSLEER. The CDR3 has 16 residues. Trimming took 0 bases from V and 2 from J; bases not matched to a gene: 4. This chain's CDR3 is CASSQEYSGATDTQYF. The CDR3 DNA reads as TGCGCCAGCAGCCAAGAATATAGCGGGGCCACAGATACGCAGTATTTT.

This clone was seen once. The V and J genes are TRBV10-3 and TRBJ2-7; 9 bases map to TRBD2. The CDR3 has 15 residues. V was pared by 5 bases and J by 7 bases, with 12 bases of the junction left unmatched. In germline, CDR1 is ENHRY, CDR2 SYGVKD. The CDR3 DNA reads TGTGCCATCAGTCATAACGACCCCCTAGCGGGGGAGCAGTACTTC. Its protein product is CAISHNDPLAGEQYF.

This chain uses TRBV5-1 with TRBJ1-2; weak D call: TRBD1 (5 bases). Between the trimmed V and J ends, which lost 0 bases and 0 bases, there was a span of 12 bases. The CDR3 loop spans 16 amino acids. The germline V gene has CDR1 SGHRS and CDR2 YFSETQ. CDR3 protein: CASSLDYRSPNYGYTF. The DNA for the CDR3 is TGCGCCAGCAGCTTGGATTACAGGAGCCCTAACTATGGCTACACCTTC.

The V and J genes are TRBV6-5 and TRBJ1-1; no firm D call. The CDR3 is 13 residues long. Trimming removed 3 bases at V and 4 bases at J, with 9 bases between. Germline V CDR1 and CDR2: MNHEY, SVGAGI. CDR3 in DNA: TGTGCCAGCAGTTATGGGTCGGGCACTGAAGCTTTCTTT. The encoded protein is CASSYGSGTEAFF.

V and J are TRBV27 and TRBJ2-2, with no clear D. CDR1 is MNHEY and CDR2 is SMNVEV in the germline V gene (reference sequence). The CDR3 is 16 residues long. The V end was cut by 2 bases, the J end by 6 bases, with 16 bases between. The CDR3 protein is CASSLRIGWSSGELFF. CDR3 DNA sequence: TGTGCCAGCAGTTTAAGAATCGGGTGGTCTTCCGGGGAGCTGTTTTTT.

The V and J genes are TRBV9 and TRBJ2-1; 9 bases fit TRBD2. The CDR3 runs to 14 residues. Germline assignment: CDR1 SGDLS and CDR2 YYNGEE. V was clipped by 4 bases and J by 8 bases; unmatched bases: 7. For the CDR3, the DNA is TGTGCCAGCAGCCTTAGCGGGAGAAACGATGAGCAGTTCTTC. This translates into CASSLSGRNDEQFF.

The V and J genes are TRBV5-1 and TRBJ2-1; TRBD2 matches at 7 bases. The CDR3 has 17 residues. J was trimmed by 4 bases and V by 3 bases; bases with no gene match: 13. CDR1 and CDR2 from the germline V gene are SGHRS and YFSETQ. The DNA for the CDR3 is TGCGCCAGCAGCTCATCCCCTTCTGGGAGGGCGTACAATGAGCAGTTCTTC. Encoded protein: CASSSSPSGRAYNEQFF.